The source of this T cell receptor beta chain is a study of CD8 T cells in Susac syndrome (dated 2019 in TCRdb). A note on the overall study: The study used repertoire sequencing to test whether antigen drove CD8+ T cell activation and differentiation in Susac syndrome. The research as a whole found: The TCR sequencing and HLA analysis was acknowledged to have included a relatively small number of individuals.

High-throughput TCR beta sequencing profiled peripheral blood CD8+ and CD4+ T cells from healthy donors, Susac syndrome patients and multiple sclerosis patients. The multiple sclerosis controls were treatment-naive patients who had stable or active relapsing-remitting disease and met the revised McDonald criteria. Bulk CD8+ and CD4+ T cells were purified by magnetic negative isolation, while CD8+ TEMRA cells were enriched using FACS. Blood was drawn into EDTA tubes, processed within 24 hours, and PBMCs were isolated by density gradient centrifugation. PBMCs intended for TCR sequencing were cryopreserved in liquid nitrogen and thawed later in a water bath at 37 degrees C. A purity of at least 90% was achieved for sorted or isolated CD4+, CD8+ and CD8+ TEMRA cells. In this sample, this clonotype turned up a few times. Its antigen specificity is not known. Within one base of it there is no much larger clone, and no base qualities were kept.

Counted from cysteine to phenylalanine, this CDR3 has 12 amino acids. Only the CDR3 DNA stays, 36 bases, in frame from base 1. Trimming costs V 4 bases and J 4 bases, and their ends lie 5 bases apart. The germline V gene (reference sequence) gives CDR1 as LGHDT and CDR2 as YNNKEL. RNA was extracted with the RNeasy kit and about 0.45 to 1 ug was reverse transcribed using random hexamers. The immunoSEQ multiplex PCR assay, covering 54 Vbeta and 13 Jbeta segments, was used to amplify TCR beta CDR3 regions. To correct PCR amplification bias, a synthetic template baseline was used for both primer optimization and computational correction. The published analysis was carried out like this. Only productive sequences were kept, with reads annotated to V, D and J genes according to IMGT and analyzed in immunoSEQ Analyzer. To calculate clonality, Shannon entropy was normalized by log2 of the number of productive unique sequences and then subtracted from one. Public and private clones were assessed among the 100 most prevalent clones of each patient and control. Clones were defined as Susac-specific when absent from the healthy and MS cohorts, from about 1,100 published viral clones and from other ImmuneACCESS disease sequences. TCRdb itself trimmed the public reads at Q25 with fastp, ran MiXCR and retained productive beta chains. Merged by CDR3 protein, the rows form single entries marked with the most common genes and DNA. The V and J calls shown here were made by TCRdb, not taken from the authors' results. The sample contains about 210,000 distinct CDR3 sequences, roughly 96% of them found a single time. The ten most abundant clones make up about 0.088% of the sample.

Material for sequencing was CD4+ T cells from PBMCs. The rearranged chain carries TRBV3-1 and TRBJ2-1; no confident D gene assignment can be made. This receptor was taken from a human donor with multiple sclerosis. The DNA sequence is as follows: TGTGCCAGCAGCCCCCGATACAATGAGCAGTTCTTC. It specifies CASSPRYNEQFF.